The text below deals with one T cell receptor beta chain. This specimen belongs to a study of blood T cell repertoires in COVID-19. Repertoires were generated with immunoSEQ multiplex PCR, while TCRdb's copy carries only in-frame clones and drops some. The profile shows roughly 140,000 clones, approximately 80% of them singletons. CDR1 is LGHDT and CDR2 is YNNKEL in the germline V gene (reference sequence). The CDR3 consists of 17 residues. With 1 base clipped from V and 6 bases from J, the junction kept 11 bases outside the gene matches. V usage is TRBV3-1 (or the pseudogene TRBV3-2) and J usage is TRBJ2-2; TRBD2 matches 7 bases. The clonotype originates from a human donor in a cohort sampled during active COVID-19. The sequencing sample was made of peripheral blood. The CDR3 bases are TGTGCCAGCAGCCAAGCCCGCGGAGCGGGGAGGGCCGGGGAGCTGTTTTTT. This sequence encodes CASSQARGAGRAGELFF.